The clone carrying this TCR beta chain was picked up one time. CDR3 length: 14 residues. V gave up 0 bases and J gave up 8 bases; unmatched junction bases: 5. Germline CDR1 MRHNA, CDR2 SNTAGT. This entry comes from a study of blood T cell repertoires in COVID-19. Study at large: The United States, Italy and Spain supplied acute and convalescent COVID-19 samples. T cells, B-cell-depleted T cells, or PBMCs supplied cDNA or gDNA.

Authors' processing steps: By means of reference gene primer amplification, nucleated cell counts were estimated. The assay was immunoSEQ multiplex PCR, and TCRdb's table has in-frame clones only and misses some. D and trimming were read from the DNA, whereas the V and J calls and clone size are those reported in that table. The sample carries about 300,000 clones, 89% recorded once. Sequenced input: peripheral blood. The rearrangement uses TRBV6-4 and TRBJ1-2; 8 bases agree with TRBD1. The clonotype comes from a man between 18 and 29 years old who had recovered from COVID-19. This CDR3 is CASSDSGRGHGYTF. The DNA for the CDR3 is TGTGCCAGCAGTGACTCAGGCAGGGGGCACGGCTACACCTTC.